The T cell receptor beta chain under discussion was sequenced for a study of regulatory T cells in long-lasting Graves disease. Study conclusions and caveats: Segments TRBV28, TRBJ1-2 and TRBJ2-5 showed preferential usage in persistent disease.

Concerning this clonotype: Its antigen is not identified.

Germline loops: CDR1 SGHNT, CDR2 YYREEE (reference sequence). CDR3 size: 15 residues. V shed 0 bases, J shed 8 bases, and the junction held 8 bases outside the gene matches. Relying on iRepertoire HTBI primers and Arm-PCR of CDR3 regions, the team built TCR beta libraries. TCRdb passed the multiplex PCR reads through MiXCR, listing each CDR3 protein once. The sample has about 360,000 distinct CDR3 sequences, about a sixth seen once; the top ten hold 20%. Time point given: newly diagnosed GD, antithyroid drugs for less than 3 months. RNA isolated from PBMCs was used to make the TCR library. This same sample was also part of a study on T cells in Graves' hyperthyroidism and ophthalmopathy.

This TCR came from a woman between 18 and 29 years old with Graves disease. The gene calls are TRBV5-4 and TRBJ2-3, with 8 bases identical to TRBD2. The sequenced sample was peripheral blood mononuclear cells (PBMCs), obtained at new diagnosis, from a patient treated with antithyroid drugs. Here the CDR3 reads CASSLARAGGGTQYF. The DNA of the CDR3 is TGTGCCAGCAGCTTGGCTAGGGCGGGGGGAGGTACGCAGTATTTT.